This T cell receptor (beta chain) was found in a study of control samples from healthy donors and cancer patients. Trimming took off 5 bases at V and 7 bases at J, with 18 bases between the two ends. Per germline, CDR1 MNHNY and CDR2 SVGAGI (reference sequence). CDR3 size: 16 residues. The assay was immunoSEQ multiplex PCR, and TCRdb's table has in-frame clones only and misses some. Of over 100,000 clones in the sample, about nine tenths were seen once. What was sequenced was blood. This sequence originates from a human donor in good health. The donor label of this sample is uncertain. The V call is TRBV6-6, the J call TRBJ1-6, with D possibly TRBD1 on 6 matching bases. As DNA, the CDR3 is TGTGCCAGCAGTCGCTCACGGACAGCTAACAATTCACCCCTCCACTTT. It yields the protein CASSRSRTANNSPLHF.